The clone carrying this T cell receptor (beta chain) occurred many times. Its antigen is still unknown. The entry originates in a study of T cell repertoires in cytomegalovirus infection. Study in general: A matching HLA type, together with CMV infection, was signaled by public TCR beta signatures.

TCRdb passed the reads through MiXCR, listing each CDR3 protein once. The repertoire includes around 260,000 distinct CDR3 sequences, around 9% of them detected once, and about 15% sits in the top ten. Points from the study as a whole: The study identified carriers of CMV plus the relevant HLA from cumulative public TCR beta family frequency. HLA-C-restricted, CMV-specific TCR beta clonotypes were dominant ex vivo.

The CDR3 is made up of 13 amino acids. V shed 6 bases and J shed 4 bases, with 12 bases lying between them. Germline CDR1 SQVTM, CDR2 ANQGSEA. V gene TRBV29-1 combines with J gene TRBJ2-2; no definite D call. This receptor was identified in a human donor in good health (CMV status not recorded). Some clones in this sample may be carry-over from other donors' samples. The source material was PBMCs. Here the CDR3 reads CSVYPGPTGELFF. In DNA form, the CDR3 reads TGCAGCGTCTACCCAGGACCCACCGGGGAGCTGTTTTTT.